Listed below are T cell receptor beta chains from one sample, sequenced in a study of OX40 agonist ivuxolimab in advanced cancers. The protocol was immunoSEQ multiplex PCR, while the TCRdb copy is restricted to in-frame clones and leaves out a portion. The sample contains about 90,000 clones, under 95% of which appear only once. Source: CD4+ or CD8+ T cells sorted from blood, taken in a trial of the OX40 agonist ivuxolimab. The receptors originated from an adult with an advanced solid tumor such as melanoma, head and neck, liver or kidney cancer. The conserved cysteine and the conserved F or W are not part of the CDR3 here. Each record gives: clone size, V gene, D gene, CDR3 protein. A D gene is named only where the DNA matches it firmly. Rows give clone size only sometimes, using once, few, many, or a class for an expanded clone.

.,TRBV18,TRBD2,ASSPEAGGTYNEQF
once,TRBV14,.,ASSQAPFGAGELF
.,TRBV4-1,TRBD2,ASSRLAGNGNEQF
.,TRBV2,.,ASKLLAHEQY
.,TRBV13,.,ASSLGGRGTEAF
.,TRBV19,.,ATSKNEDTQY
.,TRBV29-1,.,SVDGRPVTDTQY
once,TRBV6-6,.,ASSKETAGNTIY
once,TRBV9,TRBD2,ASSLQAGLAGREQY
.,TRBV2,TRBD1,ASSEDRGEQPQH
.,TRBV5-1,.,ASSSRAVLSTDTQY
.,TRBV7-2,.,ASSLGYWPY
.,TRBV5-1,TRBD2,ASSLGLAANEQF
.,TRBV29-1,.,SVQPLGMSEKLF
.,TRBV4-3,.,ASSQAYRENQPQH
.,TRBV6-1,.,ASSGAGRFQETQY
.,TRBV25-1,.,ASSEPYSPSPLH
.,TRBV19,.,ASSIRGDNTEAF
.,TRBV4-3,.,ASSQDHEGLSSYEQY
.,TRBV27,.,ASSLVWPSNEKLF
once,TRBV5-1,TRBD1,ASSWDSTSNTGELF
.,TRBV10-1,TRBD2,ASSTSGSYEQY
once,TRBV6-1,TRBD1,ASSEGDRVAGANVLT
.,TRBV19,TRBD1,ASKTTGGYGYT
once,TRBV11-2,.,ASSLRTAGELF
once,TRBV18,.,ASSPGLTQGNEQF
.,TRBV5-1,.,ASSFSSQLTDTQY
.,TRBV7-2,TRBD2,ASSLAPLGLAAEQF
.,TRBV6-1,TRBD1,ASRESGTGFYYGYT
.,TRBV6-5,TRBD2,ASSYKREGPYEQY
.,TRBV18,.,ASSPGRQETQY
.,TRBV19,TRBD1,ASGGQGNQPQH
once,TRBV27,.,ASSPPGTVRGGYT
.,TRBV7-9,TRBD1,ASPPDQWDRATNTEAF
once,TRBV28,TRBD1,ASRSGTAFPYGYT
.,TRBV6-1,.,ASSEVGGVSDTQY
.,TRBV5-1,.,ASSQLQNYEQY
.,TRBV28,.,ASSSHGGQNQPQH
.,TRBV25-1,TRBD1,ASRRAAGGNTGELF
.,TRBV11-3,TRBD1,ASSPPGTGGIEQF
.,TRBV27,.,ASRQKHTGLTEAF
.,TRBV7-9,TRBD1,ASSLGLGGLTQY
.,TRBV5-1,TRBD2,ASSLESGRAYEQY
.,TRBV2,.,ASRDSAGNEQF
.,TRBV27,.,ASSLKGGFAYETQY
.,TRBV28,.,ASSFGGATGELF
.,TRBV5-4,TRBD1,ASSYGQGAVTGELF
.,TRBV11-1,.,ASSLDPDTYNEQF